This passage covers 10 T cell receptor beta chains from one sample sequenced in a study of beta chain features in type 1 diabetes. General observations from the study: All four CD4+ subsets of Type 1 diabetes patients contained TCRB CDR3s that were moderately but significantly shorter.

The isolated RNA, all of it, was reverse transcribed, so expressed TCRB transcripts were what got sequenced. The assay was immunoSEQ multiplex PCR, and TCRdb's table has in-frame clones only and misses some. This table has about 160,000 clones, roughly 8% appearing once. Their antigens remain unidentified. The sequencing sample was made of central memory CD4+ T cells from blood. These TCRs come from a woman under 30 with type 1 diabetes.

The V call is TRBV7-9, the J call TRBJ2-3, with 7 nucleotides matching TRBD2. CDR1 is SEHNR, CDR2 FQNEAQ, per germline (reference sequence). The V and J ends lost 5 bases and 3 bases, in that order; junction bases with no gene match: 11. CDR3 length: 16 residues. CDR3 sequence reads: CASSVGLEVRTDTQYF. In DNA form, the CDR3 reads TGTGCCAGCAGCGTCGGACTAGAGGTTAGAACAGATACGCAGTATTTT.

CDR3 in amino acids: CASSRGPATDPQYF. Here the CDR3 DNA reads TGTGCCAGCAGCAGGGGGCCTGCGACGGATCCGCAGTATTTT. The J gene is TRBJ2-3, the V gene TRBV7-2; 7 positions match TRBD1. Germline lookup yields CDR1 SGHTA and CDR2 FQGNSA. The ends lost 5 bases at V and 10 bases at J; junction bases unmatched: 12. This CDR3 has 14 amino acids.

The rearrangement uses TRBV28 and TRBJ2-7; D is uncertain. The germline V gene has CDR1 MDHEN and CDR2 SYDVKM. The germline V and J ends were trimmed by 5 bases and 6 bases, with 8 bases remaining between them. This CDR3 is built from 11 residues. In DNA, the CDR3 is TGTGCCAGCAGTCTCGAGCCCGAGCAGTACTTC. Protein sequence: CASSLEPEQYF. The full variable domain, its missing parts supplied by reference TRBV28 and TRBJ2-7, is DVKVTQSSRYLVKRTGEKVFLECVQDMDHENMFWYRQDPGLGLRLIYFSYDVKMKEKGDIPEGYSVSREKKERFSLILESASTNQTSMYLCASSLEPEQYFGPGTRLTVT.

This clone has just a few counts. V and J are TRBV7-9 and TRBJ1-1; 7 bases align to TRBD1. The junction had 14 bases not matched to a gene; V was cut back by 7 bases and J by 3 bases. CDR3 length equals 16 residues. Germline assignment: CDR1 SEHNR and CDR2 FQNEAQ (reference sequence). This CDR3 reads CASTNPGAGGDTEAFF. The CDR3 DNA is TGTGCCAGCACCAACCCCGGCGCAGGGGGAGACACTGAAGCTTTCTTT. Using reference TRBV7-9 and TRBJ1-1 for the parts outside the CDR3, the full variable domain is DTGVSQNPRHKITKRGQNVTFRCDPISEHNRLYWYRQTLGQGPEFLTYFQNEAQLEKSRLLSDRFSAERPKGSFSTLEIQRTEQGDSAMYLCASTNPGAGGDTEAFFGQGTRLTVV.

The V call is TRBV7-2, the J call TRBJ2-3; 11 positions agree with TRBD2. Trimming at V came to 5 bases and at J to 1 base, leaving 5 bases not matched to a gene. The CDR3 sequence is 16 residues long. Germline-derived CDR1 and CDR2 are SGHTA and FQGNSA. Here the CDR3 DNA reads TGTGCCAGCAGCCCGATAGCGGGAGGGGGCACAGATACGCAGTATTTT. Protein product: CASSPIAGGGTDTQYF.

The chain carries TRBV4-2 and TRBJ2-1; TRBD2 matches at 10 bases. Germline loops: CDR1 LGHNA, CDR2 YNFKEQ. This CDR3 is 17 amino acids long. The ends lost 1 base at V and 5 bases at J; junction bases unmatched: 8. The CDR3 nucleotides read TGTGCCAGCAGCCAAGCGTCAGCGGGAGGGGGGGACAATGAGCAGTTCTTC. This gives the protein CASSQASAGGGDNEQFF.

This clone was seen a single time. This chain connects TRBV7-2 to TRBJ2-3, with 9 bases lining up with TRBD1. The CDR3 length is 16 residues. The germline V gene encodes CDR1 SGHTA and CDR2 FQGNSA. V dropped 5 bases and J dropped 1; count of bases not matched to a gene: 7. The DNA for the CDR3 is TGTGCCAGCAGCGTAACAGGGGGCGCCGGCACAGATACGCAGTATTTT. It is translated as CASSVTGGAGTDTQYF.

The V call is TRBV30, the J call TRBJ2-3; a possible D gene is TRBD2 (7 bases). The CDR3 is 14 residues long. Germline assignment: CDR1 GTSNPN and CDR2 SVGIG (reference sequence). V lost 0 bases to trimming and J lost 5 bases, with 12 bases between them. The CDR3 region is CAWSVKGGGDTQYF. DNA of the CDR3: TGTGCCTGGAGTGTGAAAGGGGGGGGAGATACGCAGTATTTT.

V is TRBV5-1 and J is TRBJ2-5; TRBD1 aligns across 7 bases. Germline CDR1 SGHRS, CDR2 YFSETQ. CDR3 length: 14 residues. V trimming: 3 bases; J trimming: 2 bases; junction bases outside the gene matches: 4. The CDR3 sequence: CASSSGDSQETQYF. The CDR3 coding sequence is TGCGCCAGCAGCTCCGGGGACAGTCAAGAGACCCAGTACTTC.

V usage is TRBV28 and J usage is TRBJ1-1; D may be TRBD1 (6 bases). Per the germline V gene, CDR1 is MDHEN and CDR2 is SYDVKM. Trimming removed 4 bases from V and 6 bases from J, with 15 bases in between. This CDR3 comprises 14 residues. The CDR3: CASSSYATGPEAFF. CDR3 nucleotides: TGTGCCAGCAGTTCATACGCGACAGGCCCTGAAGCTTTCTTT.